This T cell receptor beta chain was documented in a study of T cells after yellow fever vaccination. Trimming removed 2 bases at V and 2 bases at J, with 16 bases between. CDR3 length equals 16 residues. In germline, CDR1 is ENHRY, CDR2 SYGVKD. This clonotype has more than one count but fewer than ten. TCRdb used MiXCR to reprocess the 5' RACE reads, holding one entry per CDR3 protein. The sample has 550,000 or so distinct CDR3 sequences, 15% to 20% seen once. This sequence was found in a man younger than 45 who received the YFV17D yellow fever vaccine. The chain couples TRBV10-3 to TRBJ2-7, with D unresolved. The sample was PBMCs, taken 15 days after the yellow fever booster vaccination. The CDR3 sequence is CAISEATDGPTYEQYF. CDR3 DNA: TGTGCCATCAGTGAGGCTACCGACGGACCAACCTACGAGCAGTACTTC.